Below are 18 T cell receptor beta chains sequenced from a single sample in a study of T cells in Graves' hyperthyroidism and ophthalmopathy. Amplified regions were TCR beta CDR3 sequences from RNA transcripts. A set of HTBI primers served as the primers for a first-round RT-PCR of the TCR CDR3. TCRdb re-analysed the multiplex PCR reads in MiXCR, keeping a single row per CDR3 protein. The sample gives some 770,000 distinct CDR3 sequences, 15% to 20% of which show up once; under 9.5% is in the top ten. Material for sequencing was blood. These TCRs come from a young man with Graves' hyperthyroidism.

This clonotype occurred a few times. The V and J genes are TRBV19 and TRBJ1-1; D unresolved. Germline CDR1 LNHDA, CDR2 SQIVND (reference sequence). The CDR3 loop spans 12 amino acids. The germline V and J ends were trimmed by 6 bases and 1 base, with 6 bases remaining between them. CDR3 protein: CASRRTNTEAFF. The CDR3 DNA reads as TGTGCCAGTAGACGGACGAACACTGAAGCTTTCTTT.

This clonotype was detected a few times. The chain has TRBV20-1 and TRBJ2-1, with D uncertain. V lost 3 bases and J 0 bases, leaving 12 bases between the germline ends. The CDR3 has 15 amino acids. Germline lookup yields CDR1 DFQATT and CDR2 SNEGSKA (reference sequence). CDR3 loop: CSARYPNSSYNEQFF. In DNA, the CDR3 is TGCAGTGCTAGGTACCCGAACAGCTCCTACAATGAGCAGTTCTTC.

The chain is built from TRBV11-2 and TRBJ2-3; 8 nucleotides align to TRBD2. In germline, CDR1 is SGHAT, CDR2 FQNNGV. V lost 3 bases, J lost 2 bases, and 10 bases stayed unmatched. CDR3 length equals 17 residues. The CDR3 bases are TGTGCCAGCAGCTTTCGGGGTAGCGGGGTTAACACAGATACGCAGTATTTT. Translating gives CASSFRGSGVNTDTQYF. Variable domain in full (rest from reference TRBV11-2 and TRBJ2-3): EAGVAQSPRYKIIEKRQSVAFWCNPISGHATLYWYQQILGQGPKLLIQFQNNGVVDDSQLPKDRFSAERLKGVDSTLKIQPAKLEDSAVYLCASSFRGSGVNTDTQYFGPGTRLTVL.

In this sample, this clonotype turned up many times. V and J are TRBV11-2 and TRBJ2-3, with a tentative D call TRBD2 (5 bases). Trimming cost V 0 bases and J 2 bases, with 15 bases left between them. Germline CDR1 SGHAT, CDR2 FQNNGV. The CDR3 loop spans 17 amino acids. The CDR3 reads CASSLDFAGLTTDTQYF. CDR3 nucleotide sequence: TGTGCCAGCAGCTTAGATTTTGCGGGCCTAACCACAGATACGCAGTATTTT.

This clonotype occurred many times. This sequence joins TRBV27 and TRBJ1-6; D uncertain. Germline V gene data show CDR1 as MNHEY and CDR2 as SMNVEV (reference sequence). With 3 bases removed from V and 3 bases from J, the gap between germline ends came to 6 bases. This CDR3 spans 14 amino acids. CDR3 loop: CASSLRIYNSPLHF. As DNA, the CDR3 is TGTGCCAGCAGTTTGAGGATCTATAATTCACCCCTCCACTTT.

The genes are TRBV13 and TRBJ2-2; D unclear. CDR1 and CDR2 from the germline V gene are PRHDT and FYEKMQ (reference sequence). The CDR3 totals 15 residues. Trimming took 5 bases from V and 7 from J, leaving 17 bases between them. CDR3 sequence: CASSNHLGGGGELFF. The CDR3 DNA reads as TGTGCCAGCAGCAACCACCTTGGCGGCGGCGGGGAGCTGTTTTTT.

Ten or more counts support this clonotype. V gene TRBV28 combines with J gene TRBJ1-1; D is undetermined. Germline V gives CDR1 MDHEN, CDR2 SYDVKM. The V gene lost 2 bases and the J gene lost 5 bases, with 6 bases spanning the gap. The CDR3 contains 12 residues. CDR3 coding DNA: TGTGCCAGCAGTTTAGGGAGGACTGAAGCTTTCTTT. As protein: CASSLGRTEAFF. Full variable domain (remainder filled in from reference TRBV28 and TRBJ1-1): DVKVTQSSRYLVKRTGEKVFLECVQDMDHENMFWYRQDPGLGLRLIYFSYDVKMKEKGDIPEGYSVSREKKERFSLILESASTNQTSMYLCASSLGRTEAFFGQGTRLTVV.

This clonotype came up many times. The chain is built from TRBV28 and TRBJ2-3, with D tentatively TRBD1 (6 bases). The CDR3 extends over 13 amino acids. Germline V gene sequence: CDR1 MDHEN, CDR2 SYDVKM. V lost 8 bases and J 7 bases, leaving 16 bases between the germline ends. CDR3 region: CASWGQGKNTQYF. The CDR3 region has the DNA TGTGCCAGCTGGGGCCAGGGGAAGAATACGCAGTATTTT.

This clonotype was recorded many times. The rearrangement joins TRBV12-3 or TRBV12-4 to TRBJ2-7, with TRBD2 matching over 8 bases. J gave up 2 bases and V 5 bases, and 8 bases lay outside the gene matches. The CDR3 has 15 residues. In nucleotides, the CDR3 is TGTGCCAGCAGTCCCATCGCTAGCGGGCCCTACGAGCAGTACTTC. Its translation: CASSPIASGPYEQYF.

This clonotype has a count of ten or more. The V gene is TRBV28, the J gene TRBJ1-6, with D possibly matching TRBD1 (5 bases). Germline V gene lookup returns CDR1 MDHEN and CDR2 SYDVKM. This CDR3 is built from 13 residues. Trimming removed 3 bases from V and 9 bases from J, with 9 bases in between. The CDR3 sequence is CASSLGRGSPLHF. The CDR3 nucleotides are TGTGCCAGCAGTTTGGGTAGGGGTTCACCCCTCCACTTT. Full variable domain (outside the CDR3, taken from reference TRBV28 and TRBJ1-6): DVKVTQSSRYLVKRTGEKVFLECVQDMDHENMFWYRQDPGLGLRLIYFSYDVKMKEKGDIPEGYSVSREKKERFSLILESASTNQTSMYLCASSLGRGSPLHFGNGTRLTVT.

This clonotype was counted a few times. The chain couples TRBV27 to TRBJ1-1; TRBD1 might be the D (6 bases). The CDR3 spans 14 residues. Per the germline V gene, CDR1 is MNHEY and CDR2 is SMNVEV (reference sequence). The V end was cut by 3 bases, the J end by 5 bases, with 13 bases between. CDR3 protein: CASSFTQGGTEAFF. In nucleotides, the CDR3 is TGTGCCAGCAGTTTTACACAGGGTGGGACTGAAGCTTTCTTT.

The V and J genes are TRBV24-1 and TRBJ2-1, with unresolved D. The V end was cut by 0 bases, the J end by 6 bases, with 8 bases between. Germline V gene data show CDR1 as KGHDR and CDR2 as SFDVKD. The CDR3 covers 14 residues. CDR3 amino acids: CATSDLREGNEQFF. CDR3 bases: TGTGCCACCAGTGATTTGAGAGAAGGCAATGAGCAGTTCTTC.

The genes are TRBV20-1 and TRBJ2-1; 9 bases align to TRBD2. V trimming: 0 bases; J trimming: 4 bases; junction bases outside the gene matches: 10. The CDR3 runs 17 residues. Germline V CDR1 and CDR2: DFQATT, SNEGSKA (reference sequence). The DNA of the CDR3 is TGCAGTGCTAGAGATCGGAGACTAGCGGCAAGTTACAATGAGCAGTTCTTC. This translates into CSARDRRLAASYNEQFF.

This chain connects TRBV11-2 to TRBJ2-2, with TRBD2 as a possible D gene (6 bases). The CDR3 sequence is 15 residues long. V was trimmed by 2 bases and J by 5 bases, leaving 12 bases between them. Per germline, CDR1 SGHAT and CDR2 FQNNGV. In DNA, the CDR3 is TGTGCCAGCAGCTTATTACTGGGGGGAACCGGGGAGCTGTTTTTT. Translated, it gives CASSLLLGGTGELFF.

There are many counts of this clonotype. The rearrangement links TRBV7-2 to TRBJ2-5; tentative D call: TRBD1 (6 bases). The CDR3 consists of 13 residues. In germline, CDR1 is SGHTA, CDR2 FQGNSA. Trimming stripped 5 bases from V and 9 bases from J, with 16 bases between. CDR3 nucleotide sequence: TGTGCCAGCAGCCTAACTAGTCCAGGGGCCCAGTACTTC. Its translation: CASSLTSPGAQYF.

Remarks on this clonotype: Relative to the germline gene, one junction end is altered; a read error may explain this. The V and J genes are TRBV5-6 and TRBJ2-1; 10 bases match TRBD1. CDR3 size: 17 residues. The germline V gene has CDR1 SGHDT and CDR2 YYEEEE. The CDR3 DNA reads TGCGCCAGCAGCCCCTACCTGGGACAGGGGTCCTACAATGAGCAGTTCTTC. Translation gives CASSPYLGQGSYNEQFF.

This clonotype has just a few counts. V is TRBV5-1 and J is TRBJ2-3; 9 nucleotides line up with TRBD2. The CDR3 sequence is 17 residues long. Trimming at V came to 1 base and at J to 0 bases, leaving 6 bases not matched to a gene. Germline-derived CDR1 and CDR2 are SGHRS and YFSETQ. This CDR3 reads CASSLTYGTSSTDTQYF. CDR3 bases: TGCGCCAGCAGCTTGACCTATGGGACTAGCAGCACAGATACGCAGTATTTT.

J is TRBJ1-5 and V is TRBV6-9; D ambiguous. Trimming took 2 bases from V and 5 from J, leaving 13 bases between them. Looked up from germline, CDR1 is MNHGY and CDR2 is SVAAGI. The CDR3 contains 15 residues. The CDR3 region has the DNA TGTGCCAGCAGTTATGTGGCTCCCAGAGATCAGCCCCAGCATTTT. Amino acids: CASSYVAPRDQPQHF.